The T cell receptor beta chain under discussion was sequenced for a study of cytomegalovirus exposure and HLA in healthy donors. General observations from the study: Apart from CMV serostatus, no immune exposure information was available.

The donors (healthy individuals) were bone marrow donors. 13 Jbeta primers and 60 Vbeta primers were used for the PCR. Sequenced by immunoSEQ multiplex PCR; TCRdb stores in-frame clones only, minus some. The top ten clones hold roughly 0.76% of a sample with about 180,000 clones, around 80% of them seen once. Notes on this clone: Antigen: not known.

What was sequenced was PBMCs. This sequence was found in a woman aged 40 to 55 in good health and CMV-seronegative.

This CDR3 is CASSLGQRLGGANVLTF. The CDR3 nucleotides read TGTGCCAGCAGCTTAGGACAGCGCTTAGGTGGGGCCAACGTCCTGACTTTC. The chain recombines TRBV7-6 with TRBJ2-6; tentative D call: TRBD1 (5 bases). Germline CDR1 reads SGHVS; CDR2 reads FNYEAQ. The ends were cut back, 1 base at V and 3 bases at J, with 13 bases in the middle. The length of the CDR3 is 17 residues.